The TCR beta chain under discussion was sequenced for a study of T-cell memory formation after mild COVID-19. Employing constant-segment primers, 5'RACE generated TCR alpha and TCR beta cDNA libraries bearing sample barcodes and UMIs. TCRdb used MiXCR to reprocess the 5' RACE reads, holding one entry per CDR3 protein. Of around 250,000 distinct CDR3 sequences in the sample, about 17% were seen once. Germline-derived CDR1 and CDR2 are SGHNT and YENEEA. The CDR3 runs 14 residues. Trimming stripped 4 bases from V and 5 bases from J, with 11 bases between. This sequence was found in a man aged 18 to 30 who had mild COVID-19 (a few samples of this study predate the infection). Cell type and time point are not known. Sequencing was performed on PBMCs or a T cell subset sorted from them (not recorded which). The chain uses TRBV11-3 and TRBJ2-2; unclear D gene. The chain's CDR3 is CASSWTGVTGELFF. The CDR3 nucleotides are TGTGCCAGCAGCTGGACGGGCGTGACCGGGGAGCTGTTTTTT.